The 26 T cell receptor beta chains below all came from one sample that was sequenced in a study of tissue T cells after allogeneic stem cell transplantation. Measured with immunoSEQ multiplex PCR; TCRdb has only the in-frame clones, and not every one. This sample has under 5,500 clones, with roughly 47% found just once. Time point reported: mouse harvest day 7 after allogeneic transplant. Tail vein injection delivered 10^7 T-cell-depleted bone marrow cells and 10^6 splenic CD5+ T cells. Sequencing was performed on lymph node tissue. The receptors here all came from a female BALB/c mouse given C57BL/6 T cells with graft-versus-host disease after an allogeneic hematopoietic cell transplant.

Details on this clone: Gene names refer to mouse genes. The read falls 1 residue short of the CDR3 end, and the missing part is taken from the germline J gene. V is TRBV23 and J is TRBJ2-5; whether TRBD2, the table's D call, matches the DNA was not checked. The CDR3 runs 14 residues. CDR1 KGHTA and CDR2 FQNQQP come from the germline V gene. CDR3 in amino acids: CSSSQFGNQDTQYF. The covered CDR3 bases are TGCTCCAGCAGTCAATTTGGGAACCAAGACACCCAGTAC.

This clone is termed medium-sized. Mouse names are used for the genes. The CDR3 end falls 1 residue outside the read, so it is completed with the germline J gene. The chain links TRBV16 to TRBJ2-7; D possibly matches TRBD1 or TRBD2 (6 bases each). V gave up 1 base and J gave up 4 bases, with 11 bases separating them. The CDR3 spans 14 residues. Germline CDR1 and CDR2: SGHSA and FRNQAP. The sequenced part of the CDR3 DNA is TGTGCAAGCAGCTTAGTTGGGGGCAGTTATGAACAGTAC. Translating it yields CASSLVGGSYEQY. The entire CDR3 is CASSLVGGSYEQYF.

For this clone: The listed genes are named as in mouse. The read ends 1 residue before the CDR3 terminus; that terminus is restored from the germline J gene. The genes are TRBV19 and TRBJ1-2; no firm D call. This CDR3 has 13 residues. Trimming shortened V by 4 bases and J by 0 bases, and 7 bases separated the two germline ends. The germline V gene encodes CDR1 FNHDT and CDR2 SITEND (reference sequence). CDR3 bases read: TGTGCCAGCAGTCCCGAAGCAAACTCCGACTACACC. Encoded protein: CASSPEANSDYT. In full, the CDR3 is CASSPEANSDYTF.

A few counts support this clone. Genes and germline are mouse. The DNA ends 1 residue before the CDR3 does, and the rest of the CDR3 is filled in from the germline J gene. The chain joins TRBV3 to TRBJ2-7; D remains unclear. Germline V gene lookup returns CDR1 SNHLY and CDR2 FYNGKV (reference sequence). Trimming shortened V by 0 bases and J by 4 bases, and 7 bases separated the two germline ends. CDR3 length equals 13 residues. The DNA read from the CDR3 is TGTGCCAGCAGCTTAGCGCCGGGTTATGAACAGTAC. It codes for CASSLAPGYEQY. The whole CDR3 sequence is CASSLAPGYEQYF.

In this sample, this clone turned up once. Genes here carry mouse names. The sequenced fragment ends 1 residue before the CDR3 boundary, so the rest is inferred from the germline J gene. This chain links TRBV3 with TRBJ1-4, with D perhaps TRBD1 (6 bases). CDR3 size: 14 residues. V lost 5 bases and J 5 bases, leaving 12 bases between the germline ends. Germline values: CDR1 SNHLY, CDR2 FYNGKV (reference sequence). CDR3 amino acids: CASSPMGQNERLFF. The DNA read from the CDR3 is TGTGCCAGCAGCCCCATGGGACAAAACGAAAGATTATTT.

Points on this clone: Mouse names are used for the genes. The sequence runs out 1 residue before the end of the CDR3; the remainder is reconstructed from the germline J gene. V gene TRBV5 combines with J gene TRBJ1-1, with unresolved D. This CDR3 region has 13 residues. The ends were cut back, 0 bases at V and 2 bases at J, with 4 bases in the middle. Germline CDR1 is LGHNA and CDR2 is YNLKQL (reference sequence). Incomplete CDR3 DNA: TGTGCCAGCAGCCAAGAACTCAACACAGAAGTCTTC. It translates to CASSQELNTEVF. The full CDR3 sequence reads CASSQELNTEVFF.

On this clone itself: Germline and genes here are mouse. The read terminates 1 residue before the CDR3 end, so the remaining end is supplied by the germline J gene. The chain carries TRBV14 and TRBJ2-3, with 13 bases identical to TRBD2. The germline gives CDR1 SGHDT, CDR2 FRDEAV. The CDR3 is made up of 16 amino acids. The trim removed 5 bases at V and 0 bases at J, leaving 3 bases unmatched. CDR3 residues: CASRDWGGESAETLYF. The part of the CDR3 DNA that was read is TGTGCCAGCAGGGACTGGGGGGGCGAGAGTGCAGAAACGCTGTAT. Looking up the rest from reference TRBV14 and TRBJ2-3 gives the full variable domain: EAGVTQSPRYAVLQEGQAVSFWCDPISGHDTLYWYQQPRDQGPQLLVYFRDEAVIDNSQLPSDRFSAVRPKGTNSTLKIQSAKQGDTATYLCASRDWGGESAETLYFGSGTRLTVL.

This clone rates as large. Gene names refer to mouse genes. The covered CDR3 bases are TGTGCCAGCAGCTTGACCCCGGATGCTGAGCAGTTC. Its protein product is CASSLTPDAEQF. The full CDR3 sequence reads CASSLTPDAEQFF. The rearrangement links TRBV3 to TRBJ2-1; D is unresolved. The read ends 1 residue shy of where the CDR3 ends; the end is completed using the germline J gene. Germline V gene sequence: CDR1 SNHLY, CDR2 FYNGKV (reference sequence). This CDR3 is built from 13 residues. V shed 3 bases and J shed 5 bases, with 8 bases lying between them.

As concerns this clone: The genes and germline here are from mouse. The CDR3 is cut off 1 residue early in the read; its end comes from the germline J gene. The chain carries TRBV26 and TRBJ2-5; D gene ambiguous. This CDR3 has 14 residues. Germline V gives CDR1 KGHPV, CDR2 FQNQEV (reference sequence). Trimming took off 0 bases at V and 0 bases at J, with 4 bases between the two ends. CDR3 DNA (partial): TGTGCCAGCAGTCTGTCAGGGAACCAAGACACCCAGTAC. As protein: CASSLSGNQDTQY. The full CDR3 reads CASSLSGNQDTQYF.

Comments on this clone: Germline and genes here are mouse. The sequence runs out 1 residue before the end of the CDR3; the remainder is reconstructed from the germline J gene. The chain links TRBV1 to TRBJ1-4; 12 bases line up with TRBD1. Trimming took 2 bases from V and 6 from J; bases not matched to a gene: 1. Germline V gene sequence: CDR1 NSQYPW, CDR2 LRSPGD (reference sequence). The CDR3 length is 15 residues. The DNA read from the CDR3 is TGCACCTGCAGTGCAAGGGACAGGGGGCACGAAAGATTATTT. Translation gives CTCSARDRGHERLF. The whole CDR3 reads CTCSARDRGHERLFF.

With respect to this clone: A much larger clonotype is one base distant, so this may be a read error. The gene names given are mouse names. The read ends 1 residue before the CDR3 terminus; that terminus is restored from the germline J gene. This sequence joins TRBV19 and TRBJ1-2; D is perhaps TRBD1 (6 bases). CDR3 length: 14 amino acids. Germline CDR1 is FNHDT and CDR2 is SITEND (reference sequence). V was clipped by 2 bases and J by 0 bases, with 8 bases between them. CDR3 sequence: CASSMGHANSDYTF. The CDR3 bases that were read are TGTGCCAGCAGTATGGGACATGCAAACTCCGACTACACC.

By its share, this clone is large. Any gene name here is a mouse gene name. The read is 1 residue too short to cover the CDR3 end, so that end is filled in from the germline J gene. J is TRBJ2-1 and V is TRBV12-1; TRBD2 matches at 11 bases. Per the germline V gene, CDR1 is SGHSN and CDR2 is HYEKVE. This CDR3 spans 15 amino acids. With V trimmed by 2 bases and J by 6 bases, 5 bases remained unmatched. The CDR3: CASSPTGGAGAEQFF. The sequenced CDR3 bases are TGTGCCAGCTCTCCCACTGGGGGGGCGGGTGCTGAGCAGTTC.

About this clone itself: Each gene name is a mouse one. The sequence runs out 1 residue before the end of the CDR3; the remainder is reconstructed from the germline J gene. The chain uses TRBV19 and TRBJ2-3; D is undetermined. Germline lookup yields CDR1 FNHDT and CDR2 SITEND (reference sequence). Between the trimmed V and J ends, which lost 6 bases and 0 bases, there was a span of 2 bases. CDR3 size: 11 residues. CDR3 sequence reads: CASNSAETLYF. Incomplete CDR3 DNA: TGTGCCAGCAACAGTGCAGAAACGCTGTAT.

This clone was seen more than once but under ten times. Germline and genes: mouse. The CDR3 bases that were read are TGTGCCAGCAGCTCCGGACTGGGGGGTTATGAACAGTAC. It encodes CASSSGLGGYEQY. The CDR3, in full, reads CASSSGLGGYEQYF. This rearrangement joins TRBV3 to TRBJ2-7; 11 bases line up with TRBD2. Read coverage stops 1 residue before the CDR3 terminus; the germline J gene supplies the remainder. J lost 4 bases, V lost 4 bases, and 3 bases had no gene match. The CDR3 consists of 14 residues. Germline loops: CDR1 SNHLY, CDR2 FYNGKV (reference sequence).

Only a few counts were recorded for this clone. The germline and genes are mouse ones. Read sequence stops 1 residue before the CDR3 end, and the germline J gene provides the missing end. This chain uses TRBV12-1 with TRBJ2-7; no definite D call. Trimming shortened V by 0 bases and J by 4 bases, and 3 bases separated the two germline ends. The CDR3 is 11 residues long. The germline gives CDR1 SGHSN, CDR2 HYEKVE. The CDR3 here is CASSLWYEQYF. The CDR3 bases that were read are TGTGCCAGCTCTCTCTGGTATGAACAGTAC.

Of note for this clone: The gene symbols are mouse symbols. The read terminates 1 residue before the CDR3 end, so the remaining end is supplied by the germline J gene. The chain has TRBV20 and TRBJ1-3; possibly TRBD1 for D (6 bases). Trimming cost V 0 bases and J 0 bases, with 12 bases left between them. The CDR3 runs 16 residues. CDR1 and CDR2 from the germline V gene are GFQATS and STVNSAI. The CDR3 loop reads CGARDRGGSSGNTLYF. Partial CDR3 DNA: TGTGGTGCTAGGGATCGGGGGGGCTCTTCTGGAAATACGCTCTAT.

Concerning this clone: Gene labels here are mouse ones. The CDR3 goes on 1 residue after the read ends, and that part is filled in from the germline J gene. The chain combines TRBV31 with TRBJ2-7; TRBD2 aligns across 11 bases. CDR1 is GKSSPN, CDR2 SITVG, per germline. This CDR3 is built from 15 residues. J was trimmed by 7 bases and V by 3 bases; bases with no gene match: 11. The CDR3 sequence: CAWRLHWGGGGEQYF. The sequenced part of the CDR3 DNA is TGTGCCTGGAGGCTCCACTGGGGGGGCGGGGGCGAACAGTAC.

This clone showed up just a few times. Genes and germline are mouse. The CDR3 extends 1 residue past the end of the read, so its final part is completed from the germline J gene. The gene calls are TRBV31 and TRBJ2-7; 10 positions agree with TRBD2. The V segment lost 1 base and the J segment 5 bases; nucleotides outside the gene matches: 2. Germline values: CDR1 GKSSPN, CDR2 SITVG. The CDR3 is 13 amino acids. The CDR3 sequence: CAWSRDWGDEQYF. The CDR3 DNA, read in part, is TGTGCCTGGAGTCGAGACTGGGGGGATGAACAGTAC.

A note on this clone: Mouse germline and gene names are used. The read comes to an end 1 residue before the CDR3 does, leaving the germline J gene to fill in the end. This sequence joins TRBV26 and TRBJ2-4; 8 bases fit TRBD2. Germline values: CDR1 KGHPV, CDR2 FQNQEV (reference sequence). V shed 3 bases and J 1 base; nucleotides not matched to a gene: 3. The CDR3 is 15 residues long. The CDR3 bases that were read are TGTGCCAGCAGTCTAGGGGGGGCTGGTCAAAACACCTTGTAC. It specifies CASSLGGAGQNTLY. The full CDR3 reads CASSLGGAGQNTLYF. Filled out from reference TRBV26 and TRBJ2-4, the complete variable domain reads NSKVIQTPRYLVKGQGQKAKMRCIPEKGHPVVFWYQQNKNNEFKFLINFQNQEVLQQIDMTEKRFSAECPSNSPCSLEIQSSEAGDSALYLCASSLGGAGQNTLYFGAGTRLSVL.

To note about this clone: Mouse gene names and germline throughout. The DNA ends 1 residue before the CDR3 does, and the rest of the CDR3 is filled in from the germline J gene. The rearrangement joins TRBV5 to TRBJ2-3; 9 bases line up with TRBD2. Looked up from germline, CDR1 is LGHNA and CDR2 is YNLKQL (reference sequence). The CDR3 extends over 15 amino acids. J gave up 0 bases and V 3 bases, and 1 base lay outside the gene matches. The CDR3 here is CASSHWGGSAETLYF. The CDR3 DNA, read in part, is TGTGCCAGCAGCCACTGGGGGGGGAGTGCAGAAACGCTGTAT.

About this clone itself: Gene names follow the mouse nomenclature. Read data end 1 residue before the CDR3 end; the end is taken from the germline J gene. The chain has TRBV26 and TRBJ2-3, with D tentatively TRBD1 (8 bases). Trimming shortened V by 3 bases and J by 2 bases, and 12 bases separated the two germline ends. Germline CDR1 reads KGHPV; CDR2 reads FQNQEV (reference sequence). The CDR3 consists of 15 residues. The CDR3 bases that were read are TGTGCCAGCAGTCTAACAGGGGGGGTTGCAGAAACGCTGTAT. It specifies CASSLTGGVAETLY. The whole CDR3 protein is CASSLTGGVAETLYF.

Relative to its sample, this clone is medium-sized (0.01 to 0.1%). All gene names here are mouse names. The read ends 1 residue early relative to the CDR3; the germline J gene fills the gap. The chain combines TRBV31 with TRBJ2-4, with 8 bases matching TRBD2. Germline assignment: CDR1 GKSSPN and CDR2 SITVG. The CDR3 totals 16 residues. V was clipped by 0 bases and J by 0 bases; unmatched bases: 5. The sequenced part of the CDR3 DNA is TGTGCCTGGAGTCTGAGACTGGGGACTAGTCAAAACACCTTGTAC. Protein sequence: CAWSLRLGTSQNTLY. The full CDR3 protein reads CAWSLRLGTSQNTLYF.

This clone appeared a few times. Gene names are the mouse ones. The read terminates 1 residue ahead of where the CDR3 ends, so the germline J gene completes it. The chain couples TRBV26 to TRBJ2-7; 12 positions agree with TRBD2. Losses at the gene ends were 6 bases for V and 6 bases for J; bases not matched to a gene: 6. Per the germline V gene, CDR1 is KGHPV and CDR2 is FQNQEV (reference sequence). This CDR3 comprises 14 residues. CDR3 bases read: TGTGCCAGCAGCCTGACTGGGGGGGCGCTTGAACAGTAC. Its protein product is CASSLTGGALEQY. The full CDR3 protein is CASSLTGGALEQYF.

To note about this clone: The genes are named according to mouse. Read sequence stops 1 residue before the CDR3 end, and the germline J gene provides the missing end. The chain carries TRBV23 and TRBJ2-4; TRBD2 is the table's D call, not checked against the DNA. This CDR3 comprises 14 residues. Germline CDR1 reads KGHTA; CDR2 reads FQNQQP. Here the CDR3 reads CSSSPDWGQNTLYF. The covered CDR3 bases are TGCTCCAGCAGTCCAGACTGGGGTCAAAACACCTTGTAC. The full variable domain, completed using reference TRBV23 and TRBJ2-4, is DAAVTQKPRYLIKMKGQEAEMKCIPEKGHTAVFWYQQKQSKELKFLIYFQNQQPLDQIDMVKERFSAVCPSSSLCSLGIRTCEAEDSALYLCSSSPDWGQNTLYFGAGTRLSVL.

About this clone itself: These gene names are mouse names. The CDR3 extends 1 residue past the end of the read, so its final part is completed from the germline J gene. V and J are TRBV23 and TRBJ2-5; TRBD1 is the table's D call and was not checked against the DNA. The CDR3 spans 14 residues. CDR1 is KGHTA and CDR2 is FQNQQP in the germline V gene. This chain's CDR3 is CSSSQTGVGDTQYF. Partial CDR3 DNA: TGCTCCAGCAGTCAAACAGGGGTAGGGGACACCCAGTAC. Full variable domain (missing parts from reference TRBV23 and TRBJ2-5): DAAVTQKPRYLIKMKGQEAEMKCIPEKGHTAVFWYQQKQSKELKFLIYFQNQQPLDQIDMVKERFSAVCPSSSLCSLGIRTCEAEDSALYLCSSSQTGVGDTQYFGPGTRLLVL.

This clone was observed once. The gene names here belong to mouse. The DNA ends 1 residue before the CDR3 does, and the rest of the CDR3 is filled in from the germline J gene. This chain uses TRBV13-1 with TRBJ2-5; unclear D gene. This CDR3 region has 13 residues. Trimming pared 1 base from V and 0 bases from J, leaving 3 bases between. The germline CDR1 and CDR2 sequences are NSHNY and SYGAGN. The chain's CDR3 is CASSDNNQDTQYF. The sequenced CDR3 bases are TGTGCCAGCAGTGATAACAACCAAGACACCCAGTAC.